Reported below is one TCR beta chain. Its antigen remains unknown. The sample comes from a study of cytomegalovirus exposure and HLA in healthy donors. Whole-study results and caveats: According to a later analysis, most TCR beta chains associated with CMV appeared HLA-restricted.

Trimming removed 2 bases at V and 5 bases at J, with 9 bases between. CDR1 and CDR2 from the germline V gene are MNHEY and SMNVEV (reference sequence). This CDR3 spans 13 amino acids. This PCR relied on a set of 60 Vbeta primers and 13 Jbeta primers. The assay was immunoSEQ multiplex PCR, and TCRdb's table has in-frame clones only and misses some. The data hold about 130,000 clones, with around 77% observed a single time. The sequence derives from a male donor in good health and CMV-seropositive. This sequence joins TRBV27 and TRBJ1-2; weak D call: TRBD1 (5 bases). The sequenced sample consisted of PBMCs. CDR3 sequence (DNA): TGTGCCAGCAGTTTAGGGGGGAATTATGGCTACACCTTC. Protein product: CASSLGGNYGYTF.